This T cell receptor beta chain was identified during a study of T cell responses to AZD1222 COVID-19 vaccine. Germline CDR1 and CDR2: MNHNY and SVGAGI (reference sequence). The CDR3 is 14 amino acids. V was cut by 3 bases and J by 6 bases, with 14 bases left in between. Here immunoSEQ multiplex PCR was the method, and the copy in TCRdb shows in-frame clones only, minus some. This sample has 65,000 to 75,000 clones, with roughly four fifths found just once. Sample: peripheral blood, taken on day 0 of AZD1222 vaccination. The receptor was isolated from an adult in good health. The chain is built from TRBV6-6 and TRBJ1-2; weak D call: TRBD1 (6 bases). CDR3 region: CASSYVQGLNGYTF. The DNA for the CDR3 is TGTGCCAGCAGTTATGTCCAGGGGCTGAATGGCTACACCTTC.